This T cell receptor (beta chain) was found in a study of early T cells in non-severe SARS-CoV-2 infection. Individual cDNA molecules received unique molecular identifiers. A single record per CDR3 protein comes from TCRdb applying MiXCR to the 5' RACE reads. The profile shows fewer than 100,000 distinct CDR3 sequences, about 17% of them singletons. The ends were cut back, 2 bases at V and 1 base at J, with 12 bases in the middle. This CDR3 has 15 residues. Sample: whole blood. V is TRBV12-3 or TRBV12-4 and J is TRBJ2-7; D possibly uses TRBD1 or TRBD2 (6 bases each). This TCR was sampled from an adult who was a healthcare worker with PCR-confirmed SARS-CoV-2 infection or an uninfected control (not recorded which). The CDR3 nucleotides are TGTGCCAGCAGTTTACCGGGGGCTAGATCCTACGAGCAGTACTTC. Protein sequence: CASSLPGARSYEQYF.